This T cell receptor beta chain derives from a study of T cell responses to AZD1222 COVID-19 vaccine. The study's findings and limits: When two AZD1222 doses had been given, Spike-specific TCR breadth and depth rose.

A remark on this clone: Its cognate antigen is unknown.

Germline loops: CDR1 SGDLS, CDR2 YYNGEE. The CDR3 consists of 15 residues. Trimming took off 4 bases at V and 5 bases at J, with 16 bases between the two ends. Sequencing was performed with immunoSEQ multiplex PCR; in TCRdb, only in-frame clones are kept and a portion is missing. The repertoire holds 100,000 to 150,000 clones, with 80% to 95% as singletons. The chain carries TRBV9 and TRBJ2-1; D tentatively fits TRBD1 or TRBD2 (6 bases each). This TCR was sampled from an adult who received the AZD1222 COVID-19 vaccine. The sample consisted of peripheral blood, taken 28 days after the second AZD1222 dose. In DNA, the CDR3 is TGTGCCAGCAGCTCCGGAGGGACAAAGAACAATGAGCAGTTCTTC. It translates to CASSSGGTKNNEQFF.